A single sample is the source of the 23 T cell receptor beta chains below, sequenced in a study of molecular identifiers for immune sequencing clone quantification. TCRdb ran MiXCR on the PCR reads and lists one entry per CDR3 protein. This table holds more than 250,000 distinct CDR3 sequences, over 20% found once. The sequenced sample was naive CD8+ T cells from blood, with Jurkat cell RNA spiked in. Subset: FACS-sorted CD8+CD4-CCR7+CD45RA+ naive T cells. The receptors come from a human donor in good health. Some libraries in this study had Jurkat cell RNA spiked in.

This clonotype was detected ten times or more. J is TRBJ1-5 and V is TRBV6-5; D unresolved. V lost 6 bases and J lost 0, with 6 bases in between. Looked up from germline, CDR1 is MNHEY and CDR2 is SVGAGI. There are 13 residues in the CDR3. The CDR3 spells CASRLHSNQPQHF. The CDR3 bases are TGTGCCAGCAGGCTACATAGCAATCAGCCCCAGCATTTT.

In this sample, this clonotype turned up many times. The rearrangement links TRBV10-1 to TRBJ2-7; D unresolved. Germline V CDR1 and CDR2: WNHNN, SYGVQD (reference sequence). The V and J ends lost 0 bases and 10 bases respectively, with 13 bases between them. This CDR3 region has 13 residues. CDR3 amino acids: CASSESTQDPQYF. CDR3 coding DNA: TGCGCCAGCAGTGAGTCGACCCAGGATCCTCAGTACTTC.

This clonotype occurred many times. The chain joins TRBV7-9 to TRBJ2-1; D is undetermined. This CDR3 has 14 residues. In germline, CDR1 is SEHNR, CDR2 FQNEAQ (reference sequence). Trimming took 6 bases from V and 10 from J, leaving 19 bases between them. The CDR3 DNA reads TGTGCCAGCAGAGATAGCCCCGATTTCGTCGAGCAGTTCTTC. It translates to CASRDSPDFVEQFF.

This clonotype was counted at least ten times. The chain has TRBV12-5 and TRBJ2-5; 8 bases match TRBD2. Germline V gene lookup returns CDR1 LGHNT and CDR2 FRNRAP. This CDR3 is built from 16 residues. The V gene end was trimmed by 4 bases and the J gene end by 1 base; junction bases not matched to a gene: 8. The CDR3 protein is CASGSPTSEFQETQYF. The CDR3 DNA follows: TGTGCTAGTGGTTCCCCGACTAGCGAATTCCAAGAGACCCAGTACTTC.

This clonotype occurred many times. The chain recombines TRBV18 with TRBJ2-3, with D hard to call. This CDR3 is 10 amino acids long. V lost 6 bases and J 3 bases, leaving 1 base between the germline ends. The V gene's germline CDR1 is KGHSH and CDR2 LQKENI. CDR3 sequence (DNA): TGTGCCAGCTCGACAGATACGCAGTATTTT. Its translation is CASSTDTQYF.

This clonotype has at least ten counts. The V call is TRBV30, the J call TRBJ2-5; D is uncertain. This CDR3 has 15 amino acids. Trimming cost V 2 bases and J 5 bases, with 18 bases left between them. Germline V gene lookup returns CDR1 GTSNPN and CDR2 SVGIG (reference sequence). CDR3: CAWSLGYTSEETQYF. DNA for the CDR3: TGTGCCTGGAGTCTGGGATACACGTCGGAGGAGACCCAGTACTTC.

This clonotype was seen at least ten times. V usage is TRBV5-1 and J usage is TRBJ2-5; 10 nucleotides line up with TRBD2. Germline trimming cut 1 base from V and 0 bases from J; bases unmatched to any gene: 6. The CDR3 length is 17 residues. Germline V gives CDR1 SGHRS, CDR2 YFSETQ. CDR3 protein: CASSLRGLAPYQETQYF. Here the CDR3 DNA reads TGCGCCAGCAGCTTGAGGGGACTAGCGCCGTACCAAGAGACCCAGTACTTC.

This clonotype was detected many times. The genes are TRBV12-3 or TRBV12-4 and TRBJ2-5; 7 nucleotides agree with TRBD1. There are 14 residues in the CDR3. After removal of 5 bases from V and 1 base from J, the junction contained 4 bases not matched to a gene. The DNA for the CDR3 is TGTGCCAGCAGTGCAGACAGGGTCCAAGAGACCCAGTACTTC. Residues: CASSADRVQETQYF.

The chain has TRBV7-6 and TRBJ1-1; tentatively, D is TRBD1 (5 bases). Deletions cut 1 base from V and 4 bases from J, with 13 bases between. Germline lookup yields CDR1 SGHVS and CDR2 FNYEAQ. This CDR3 spans 15 amino acids. CDR3 sequence (DNA): TGTGCCAGCAGCTTAGATCGACAGACGGCCACTGAAGCTTTCTTT. Translating gives CASSLDRQTATEAFF. The full variable domain, in which reference TRBV7-6 and TRBJ1-1 provide the parts outside the CDR3, is GAGVSQSPRYKVTKRGQDVALRCDPISGHVSLYWYRQALGQGPEFLTYFNYEAQQDKSGLPNDRFSAERPEGSISTLTIQRTEQRDSAMYRCASSLDRQTATEAFFGQGTRLTVV.

Notes on this clonotype: A read error is possible here, since a much larger clone lies one base away. The chain is built from TRBV4-3 and TRBJ2-3; perhaps TRBD2 as D (5 bases). This CDR3 contains 16 residues. Germline lookup yields CDR1 LGHNA and CDR2 YSLEER. Between the trimmed V and J ends, which lost 0 bases and 0 bases, there was a span of 10 bases. CDR3 loop: CASSQERRTSTDTQYF. The CDR3 DNA reads TGCGCCAGCAGCCAAGAGAGACGGACTAGCACAGATACGCAGTATTTT.

This clonotype was observed at least ten times. This rearrangement joins TRBV7-2 to TRBJ2-1; 11 nucleotides line up with TRBD2. Germline V gene sequence: CDR1 SGHTA, CDR2 FQGNSA. This CDR3 has 18 amino acids. Trimming at V came to 5 bases and at J to 0 bases, leaving 9 bases not matched to a gene. The CDR3 region has the DNA TGTGCCAGCAGCCGATCTAGCGGGGGGCGGGGCTCCTACAATGAGCAGTTCTTC. Protein: CASSRSSGGRGSYNEQFF.

The chain recombines TRBV4-1 with TRBJ1-5; no firm D call. Germline values: CDR1 MGHRA, CDR2 YSYEKL. Between the trimmed V and J ends, which lost 4 bases and 6 bases, there was a span of 16 bases. The CDR3 loop spans 15 amino acids. The CDR3 region is CASSPSSTGGQPQHF. The CDR3 DNA reads as TGCGCCAGCAGCCCCAGCTCTACTGGCGGTCAGCCCCAGCATTTT.

In this sample, this clonotype turned up many times. This chain joins TRBV7-3 and TRBJ1-1; 9 positions agree with TRBD1. The CDR3 has 15 residues. CDR1 and CDR2 (germline): SGHTA, FQGTGA. Trimming cost V 2 bases and J 2 bases; bases outside gene matches: 3. The CDR3 bases are TGTGCCAGCAGCTTAGCGGGACAGGGAAACACTGAAGCTTTCTTT. It encodes CASSLAGQGNTEAFF.

The genes are TRBV7-6 and TRBJ2-2, with D uncertain. Deletions cut 8 bases from V and 2 bases from J, with 6 bases between. Germline CDR1 reads SGHVS; CDR2 reads FNYEAQ. The CDR3 is 12 residues long. CDR3 amino acids: CASYQNTGELFF. The CDR3 coding sequence is TGTGCCAGCTATCAAAACACCGGGGAGCTGTTTTTT.

This clonotype was detected many times. V and J are TRBV29-1 and TRBJ2-3, with 10 bases matching TRBD1. Germline V CDR1 and CDR2: SQVTM, ANQGSEA. V lost 6 bases and J lost 4; bases outside the gene matches: 10. This CDR3 is built from 15 residues. CDR3 nucleotides: TGCAGCGTAAACCCCTGGGACAGGGGCCCAGATACGCAGTATTTT. This encodes CSVNPWDRGPDTQYF.

This clonotype came up a few times. CDR3 nucleotides: TGTGCCACCAGTGATTTCCCCAACCTGGGGACAGGGGTAGAGACCCAGTACTTC. It specifies CATSDFPNLGTGVETQYF. The chain employs TRBV24-1 and TRBJ2-5; 10 bases are a match to TRBD1. The CDR3 sequence is 18 residues long. V shed 1 base and J 4 bases; nucleotides not matched to a gene: 11. CDR1 and CDR2 (germline): KGHDR, SFDVKD.

The chain is built from TRBV27 and TRBJ2-3, with 11 bases lining up with TRBD2. Germline loops: CDR1 MNHEY, CDR2 SMNVEV (reference sequence). This CDR3 region has 17 residues. V trimming: 5 bases; J trimming: 0 bases; junction bases outside the gene matches: 7. CDR3 sequence: CASSPVRTSGSTDTQYF. CDR3 DNA: TGTGCCAGCAGTCCCGTAAGGACTAGCGGGAGCACAGATACGCAGTATTTT.

With regard to this clonotype: This may be a read error: a much more frequent sequence differs by one nucleotide. V is TRBV11-2 and J is TRBJ2-1; a possible D gene is TRBD2 (6 bases). The CDR3 has 17 residues. Germline CDR1 SGHAT, CDR2 FQNNGV. The chain's CDR3 is CAGSPRVRGSSYNEQFF. The CDR3 DNA reads TGTGCCGGCAGCCCCAGGGTCCGGGGGAGCTCCTACAATGAGCAGTTCTTC.

This clonotype was seen ten or more times. This chain connects TRBV6-5 to TRBJ2-7; TRBD2 agrees at 7 bases. This CDR3 comprises 15 residues. CDR1 and CDR2 from the germline V gene are MNHEY and SVGAGI. J gave up 3 bases and V 0 bases, and 5 bases lay outside the gene matches. CDR3 loop: CASSYSTRGNYEQYF. The CDR3 DNA reads as TGTGCCAGCAGTTACTCGACGCGGGGGAACTACGAGCAGTACTTC.

This clonotype was counted a few times. At one end, the junction sequence differs from germline, possibly due to a read error. J is TRBJ1-3 and V is TRBV5-3; the match to TRBD1 covers 8 bases. TRBV5-3 is assigned to the ORF class and has an uncertain function. This CDR3 has 15 residues. Here the CDR3 reads CASFQGATSGNTVYF. The CDR3 DNA sequence: TGTGCCAGTTTCCAGGGGGCCACCTCTGGAAACACCGTATATTTT.

This clonotype was detected many times. The J gene is TRBJ2-7, the V gene TRBV7-9; weak D call: TRBD1 (6 bases). The CDR3 contains 14 residues. Germline V gene data show CDR1 as SEHNR and CDR2 as FQNEAQ (reference sequence). Trimming left V 1 base short and J 7 bases short, with 14 bases between. This CDR3 reads CASSLELGAGEQYF. The CDR3 DNA reads as TGTGCCAGCAGCTTAGAGTTGGGGGCGGGTGAGCAGTACTTC. Full variable domain (missing parts from reference TRBV7-9 and TRBJ2-7): DTGVSQNPRHKITKRGQNVTFRCDPISEHNRLYWYRQTLGQGPEFLTYFQNEAQLEKSRLLSDRFSAERPKGSFSTLEIQRTEQGDSAMYLCASSLELGAGEQYFGPGTRLTVT.

Many counts were recorded for this clonotype. CDR3 amino acids: CASSPSYGTGEQSFF. In DNA form, the CDR3 reads TGTGCCAGCTCACCGTCGTACGGGACAGGGGAACAATCTTTCTTT. This sequence joins TRBV18 and TRBJ1-1; 10 bases map to TRBD1. Germline values: CDR1 KGHSH, CDR2 LQKENI. CDR3 size: 15 residues. The V gene end was trimmed by 3 bases and the J gene end by 12 bases; junction bases not matched to a gene: 13.

This chain uses TRBV19 with TRBJ2-7; 11 bases are shared with TRBD1. The V gene end was trimmed by 9 bases and the J gene end by 4 bases; junction bases not matched to a gene: 5. CDR1 is LNHDA, CDR2 SQIVND, per germline (reference sequence). This CDR3 spans 13 amino acids. CDR3 residues: CASGQGASYEQYF. Here the CDR3 DNA reads TGTGCCAGCGGACAGGGGGCATCGTACGAGCAGTACTTC. The entire variable domain, with the rest obtained from reference TRBV19 and TRBJ2-7, is as follows: DGGITQSPKYLFRKEGQNVTLSCEQNLNHDAMYWYRQDPGQGLRLIYYSQIVNDFQKGDIAEGYSVSREKKESFPLTVTSAQKNPTAFYLCASGQGASYEQYFGPGTRLTVT.